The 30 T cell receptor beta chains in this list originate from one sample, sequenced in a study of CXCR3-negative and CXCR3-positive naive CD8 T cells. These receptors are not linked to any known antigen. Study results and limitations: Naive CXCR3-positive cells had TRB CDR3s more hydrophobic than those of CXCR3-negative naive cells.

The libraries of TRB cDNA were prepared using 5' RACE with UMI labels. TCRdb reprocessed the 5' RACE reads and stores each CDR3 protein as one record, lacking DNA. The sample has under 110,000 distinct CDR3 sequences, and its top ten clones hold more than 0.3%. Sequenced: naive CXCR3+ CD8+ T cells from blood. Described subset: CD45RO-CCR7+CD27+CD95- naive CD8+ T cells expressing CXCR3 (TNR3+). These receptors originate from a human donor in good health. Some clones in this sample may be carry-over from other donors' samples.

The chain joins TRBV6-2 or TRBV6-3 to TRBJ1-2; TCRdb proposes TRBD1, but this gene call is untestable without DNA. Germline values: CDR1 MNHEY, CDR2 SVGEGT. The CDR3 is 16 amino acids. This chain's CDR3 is CASSFGPGTGIVGYTF.

The CDR3 here is CSAPKATSDYGYTF. This chain connects TRBV29-1 to TRBJ1-2. This CDR3 contains 14 residues. Germline loops: CDR1 SQVTM, CDR2 ANQGSEA.

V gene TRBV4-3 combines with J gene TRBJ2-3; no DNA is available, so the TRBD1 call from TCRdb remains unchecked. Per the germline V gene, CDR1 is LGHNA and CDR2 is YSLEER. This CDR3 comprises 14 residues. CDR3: CASSQDRGARPQYF.

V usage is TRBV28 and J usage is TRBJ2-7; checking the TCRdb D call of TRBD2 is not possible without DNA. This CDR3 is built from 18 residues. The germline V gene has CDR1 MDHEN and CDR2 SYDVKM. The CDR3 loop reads CASSLLPTGLAVSYEQYF. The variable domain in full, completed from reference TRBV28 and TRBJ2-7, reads DVKVTQSSRYLVKRTGEKVFLECVQDMDHENMFWYRQDPGLGLRLIYFSYDVKMKEKGDIPEGYSVSREKKERFSLILESASTNQTSMYLCASSLLPTGLAVSYEQYFGPGTRLTVT.

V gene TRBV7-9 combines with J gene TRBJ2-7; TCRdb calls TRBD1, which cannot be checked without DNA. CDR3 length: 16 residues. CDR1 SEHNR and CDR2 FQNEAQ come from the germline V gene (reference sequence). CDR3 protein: CASSPMTGMDPYEQYF.

The CDR3 spells CASSYSWRTSNTGELFF. The rearrangement links TRBV6-5 to TRBJ2-2; TCRdb gives TRBD1 as the D gene, but with no DNA this cannot be confirmed. Germline CDR1 and CDR2: MNHEY and SVGAGI. The length of the CDR3 is 17 residues.

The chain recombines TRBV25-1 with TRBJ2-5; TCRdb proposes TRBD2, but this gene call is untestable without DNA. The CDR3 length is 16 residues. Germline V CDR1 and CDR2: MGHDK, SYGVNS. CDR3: CASSMLTSGGFETQYF.

CDR3 sequence reads: CASSQDQGMGETQYF. The chain carries TRBV4-3 and TRBJ2-5; the D call from TCRdb, TRBD1, cannot be confirmed without DNA. Germline loops: CDR1 LGHNA, CDR2 YSLEER. CDR3 length: 15 amino acids.

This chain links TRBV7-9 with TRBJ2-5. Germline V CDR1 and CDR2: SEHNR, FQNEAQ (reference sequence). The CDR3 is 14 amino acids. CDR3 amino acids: CASSLEEFGETQYF.

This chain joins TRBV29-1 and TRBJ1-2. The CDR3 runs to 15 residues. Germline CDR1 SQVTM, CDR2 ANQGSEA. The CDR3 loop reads CSVEGWRGSDYGYTF.

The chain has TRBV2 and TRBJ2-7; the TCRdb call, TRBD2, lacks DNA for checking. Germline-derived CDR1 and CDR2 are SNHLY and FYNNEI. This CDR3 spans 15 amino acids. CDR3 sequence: CASSLGLAPSYEQYF.

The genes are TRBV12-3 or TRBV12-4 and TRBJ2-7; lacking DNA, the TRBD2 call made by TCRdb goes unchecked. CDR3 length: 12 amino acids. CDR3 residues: CASSSRDFEQYF.

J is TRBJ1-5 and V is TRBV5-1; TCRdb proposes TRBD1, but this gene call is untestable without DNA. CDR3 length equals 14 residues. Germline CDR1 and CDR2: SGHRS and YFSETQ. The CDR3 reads CASSLGDGNQPQHF.

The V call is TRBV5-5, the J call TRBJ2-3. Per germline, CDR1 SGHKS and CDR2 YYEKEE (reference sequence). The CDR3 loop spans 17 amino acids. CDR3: CASSLGTPKTYADTQYF.

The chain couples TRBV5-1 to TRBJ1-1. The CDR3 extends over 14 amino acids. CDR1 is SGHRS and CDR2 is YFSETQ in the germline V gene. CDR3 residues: CASSNVWGEAEAFF.

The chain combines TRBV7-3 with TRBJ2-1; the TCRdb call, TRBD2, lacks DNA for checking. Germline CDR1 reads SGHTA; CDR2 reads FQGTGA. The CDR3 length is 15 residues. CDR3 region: CASSPTGLAGDEQFF.

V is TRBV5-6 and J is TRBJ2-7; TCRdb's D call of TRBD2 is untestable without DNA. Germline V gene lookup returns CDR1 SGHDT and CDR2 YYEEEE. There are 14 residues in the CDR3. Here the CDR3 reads CASSLGGSVYEQYF.

The CDR3: CASSTQLNEQFF. The chain combines TRBV12-3 or TRBV12-4 with TRBJ2-1. The CDR3 loop spans 12 amino acids.

This chain's CDR3 is CASKGQGDYNEQFF. The rearrangement links TRBV7-9 to TRBJ2-1; TCRdb reports TRBD1, a call that lacks DNA to check it against. Germline V gene lookup returns CDR1 SEHNR and CDR2 FQNEAQ (reference sequence). This CDR3 has 14 residues. Looking up the rest from reference TRBV7-9 and TRBJ2-1 gives the full variable domain: DTGVSQNPRHKITKRGQNVTFRCDPISEHNRLYWYRQTLGQGPEFLTYFQNEAQLEKSRLLSDRFSAERPKGSFSTLEIQRTEQGDSAMYLCASKGQGDYNEQFFGPGTRLTVL.

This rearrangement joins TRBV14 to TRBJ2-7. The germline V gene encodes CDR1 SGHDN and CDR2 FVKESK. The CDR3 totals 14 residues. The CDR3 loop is CASSQGNTPYEQYF.

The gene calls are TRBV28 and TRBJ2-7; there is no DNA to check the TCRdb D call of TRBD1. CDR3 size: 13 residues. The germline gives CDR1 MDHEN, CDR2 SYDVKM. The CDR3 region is CASSFRQAYEQYF.

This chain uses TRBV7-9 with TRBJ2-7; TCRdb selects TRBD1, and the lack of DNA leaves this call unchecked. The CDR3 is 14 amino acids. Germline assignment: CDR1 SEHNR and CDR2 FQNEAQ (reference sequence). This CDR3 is CASSRTGGRYDQYF.

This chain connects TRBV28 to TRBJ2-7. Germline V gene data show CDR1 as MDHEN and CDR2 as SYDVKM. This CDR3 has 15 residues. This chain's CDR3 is CASSLGRMLTYEQYF.

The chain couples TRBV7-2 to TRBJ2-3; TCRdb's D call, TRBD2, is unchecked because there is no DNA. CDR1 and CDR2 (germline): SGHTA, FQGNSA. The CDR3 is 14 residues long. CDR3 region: CASSSGLAGDTQYF.

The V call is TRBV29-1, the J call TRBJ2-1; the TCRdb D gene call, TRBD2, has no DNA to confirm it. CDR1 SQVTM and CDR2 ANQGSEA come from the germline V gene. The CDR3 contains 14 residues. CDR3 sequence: CSAPTSGGYNEQFF.

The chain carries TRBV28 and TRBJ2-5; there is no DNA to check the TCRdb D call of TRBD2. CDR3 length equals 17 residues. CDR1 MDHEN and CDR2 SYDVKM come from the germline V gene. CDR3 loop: CASSPGLAGAGGETQYF.

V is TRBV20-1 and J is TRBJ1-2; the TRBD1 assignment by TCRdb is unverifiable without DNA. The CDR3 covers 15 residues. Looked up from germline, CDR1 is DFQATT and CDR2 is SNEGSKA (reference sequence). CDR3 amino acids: CSARDPGAGDYGYTF.

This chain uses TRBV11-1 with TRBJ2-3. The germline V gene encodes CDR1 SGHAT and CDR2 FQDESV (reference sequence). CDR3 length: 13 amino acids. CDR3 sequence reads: CASSSEPTDTQYF.

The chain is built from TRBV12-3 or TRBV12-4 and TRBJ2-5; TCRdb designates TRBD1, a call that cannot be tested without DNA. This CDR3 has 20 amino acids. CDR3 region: CASSLYWDREEPGGLETQYF.

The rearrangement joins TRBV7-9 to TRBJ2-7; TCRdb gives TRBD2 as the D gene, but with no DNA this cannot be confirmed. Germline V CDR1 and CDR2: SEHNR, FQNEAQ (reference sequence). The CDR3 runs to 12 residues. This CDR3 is CASSEGTREQYF.